This TCR beta chain was documented in a study of T-cell memory formation after mild COVID-19. In the study overall: In these data, TCR clusters were largely donor specific. Study-wide results and caveats: Confirmation of SARS-CoV-2 specificity was lacking for second-wave clones peaking day 37. CD4+ clones that contracted lay mainly in CM and EM; CD8+ ones lay in EMRA.

cDNA libraries for TCR alpha and TCR beta, carrying sample barcodes and UMIs, came from 5'RACE with constant-segment primers. TCRdb redid the calling of the 5' RACE reads with MiXCR, one entry per CDR3 protein. The sample lists around 180,000 distinct CDR3 sequences; less than 20% were seen once. In germline, CDR1 is MNHEY, CDR2 SVGAGI. The CDR3 length is 15 residues. Germline trimming cut 6 bases from V and 5 bases from J; bases unmatched to any gene: 12. This clonotype was seen a few times. Its target is unknown. Sequencing was done on a sample of PBMCs or a T cell subset sorted from them (not recorded which). V and J are TRBV6-5 and TRBJ1-2, with TRBD1 matching over 7 bases. The receptor was isolated from a man aged 18-30 years who had mild COVID-19 (a few samples of this study predate the infection). Cell type and time point are not known. CDR3 in amino acids: CASSAPGQRGYGYTF. CDR3 nucleotides: TGTGCCAGCAGCGCTCCGGGACAGAGGGGATATGGCTACACCTTC.